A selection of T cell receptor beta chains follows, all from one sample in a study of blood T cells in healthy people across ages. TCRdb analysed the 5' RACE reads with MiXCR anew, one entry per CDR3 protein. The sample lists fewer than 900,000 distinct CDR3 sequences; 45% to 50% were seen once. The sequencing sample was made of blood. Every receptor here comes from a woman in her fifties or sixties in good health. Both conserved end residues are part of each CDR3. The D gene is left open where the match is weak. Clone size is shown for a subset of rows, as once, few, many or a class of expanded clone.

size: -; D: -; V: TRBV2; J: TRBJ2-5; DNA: TGTGCCAGCAGTGAAAATGTGGAGACCCAGTACTTC; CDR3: CASSENVETQYF
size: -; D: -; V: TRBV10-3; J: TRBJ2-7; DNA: TGTGCCATCAGTAAGCTGGGGGCCTCCTACGAGCAGTACTTC; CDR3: CAISKLGASYEQYF
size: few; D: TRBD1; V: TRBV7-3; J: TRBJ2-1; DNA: TGTGCCAGCAGCCCCGGGACAGGGGTTGAGCAGTTCTTC; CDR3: CASSPGTGVEQFF
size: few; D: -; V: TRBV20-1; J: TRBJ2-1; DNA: TGCAGTGCTAGAGGCGGGGGCAAGGGGAATGAGCAGTTCTTC; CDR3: CSARGGGKGNEQFF
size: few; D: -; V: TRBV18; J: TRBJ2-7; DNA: TGTGCCAGCTCACCACCCGAAAACTACGAGCAGTACTTC; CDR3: CASSPPENYEQYF
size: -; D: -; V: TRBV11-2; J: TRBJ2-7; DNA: TGTGCCAGCAGCTCCCTCCCCCAGGGCAGCTCCTACGAGCAGTACTTC; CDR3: CASSSLPQGSSYEQYF
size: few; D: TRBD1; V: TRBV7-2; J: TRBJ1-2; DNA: TGTGCCAGCAGCTCGAGGACAGGGGGCATGGAGGGCTACACCTTC; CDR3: CASSSRTGGMEGYTF
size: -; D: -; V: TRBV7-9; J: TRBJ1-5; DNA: TGTGCCAGCAGCTGGGCGGGGGGCGAGGGTAGCAATCAGCCCCAGCATTTT; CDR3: CASSWAGGEGSNQPQHF
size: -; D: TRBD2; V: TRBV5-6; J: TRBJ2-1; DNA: TGTGCCAGCAGCGATTTAGCGGGAGTCGAGTCCAATGAGCAGTTCTTC; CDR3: CASSDLAGVESNEQFF
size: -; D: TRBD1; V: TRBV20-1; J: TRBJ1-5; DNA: TGCAGTGCTAGACCTGGACAGGTTCTAAATCAGCCCCAGCATTTT; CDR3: CSARPGQVLNQPQHF
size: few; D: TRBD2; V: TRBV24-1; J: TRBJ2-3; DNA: TGTGCCACCAGTGATCCGGGACTAGCGGGAGCCACGCAGTATTTT; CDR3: CATSDPGLAGATQYF
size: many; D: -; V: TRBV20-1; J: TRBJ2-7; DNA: TGCAGTGCTAGAGCCAGGACCTACGAGCAGTACTTC; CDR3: CSARARTYEQYF
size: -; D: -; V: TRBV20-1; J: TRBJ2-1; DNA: TGCAGTGCTACGAGGCGGAGGGGTCGCAGTGAGCAGTTCTTC; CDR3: CSATRRRGRSEQFF
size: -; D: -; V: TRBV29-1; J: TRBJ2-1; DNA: TGCAGCGTTCCCCCCTTTTTAAGCTCCTACAATGAGCAGTTCTTC; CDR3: CSVPPFLSSYNEQFF
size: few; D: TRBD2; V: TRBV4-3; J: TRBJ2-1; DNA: TGCGCCAGCAGCCGACAACTAGCGGGGGGCGACAATGAGCAGTTCTTC; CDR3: CASSRQLAGGDNEQFF
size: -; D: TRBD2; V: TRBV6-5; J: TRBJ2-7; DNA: TGTGCCAGCAGTCTACGTCCCGGGACTAGCGGGAGGACCTACGAGCAGTACTTC; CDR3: CASSLRPGTSGRTYEQYF
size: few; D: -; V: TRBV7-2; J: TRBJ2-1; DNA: TGTGCCAGCAGCTACATCCCCTCCAGCTACAATGAGCAGTTCTTC; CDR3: CASSYIPSSYNEQFF
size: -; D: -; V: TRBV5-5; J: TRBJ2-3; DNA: TGTGCCAGCAGTTTCCAAATTAGCACAGATACGCAGTATTTT; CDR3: CASSFQISTDTQYF
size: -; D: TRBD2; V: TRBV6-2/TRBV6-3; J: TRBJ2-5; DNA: TGTGCCAGCAGTTATCTACCCGGGACCCAGCGGGGCCAAGAGACCCAGTACTTC; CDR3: CASSYLPGTQRGQETQYF
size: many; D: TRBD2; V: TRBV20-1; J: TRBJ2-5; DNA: TGCAGTGCTAGAGTACCCGGGACTAGAAAAGAGACCCAGTACTTC; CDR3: CSARVPGTRKETQYF
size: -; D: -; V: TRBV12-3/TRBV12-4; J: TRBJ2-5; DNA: TGTGCCAGCACGCAGGGCGGCGAGACCCAGTACTTC; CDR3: CASTQGGETQYF
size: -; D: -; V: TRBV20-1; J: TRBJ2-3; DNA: TGCAGTGCTAGAGATCGGGCGCGGGGCACAGATACGCAGTATTTT; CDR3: CSARDRARGTDTQYF
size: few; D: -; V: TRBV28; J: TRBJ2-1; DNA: TGTGCCAGCAGACGAGAGAGCAATGAGCAGTTCTTC; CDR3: CASRRESNEQFF
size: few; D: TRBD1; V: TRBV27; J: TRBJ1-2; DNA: TGTGCCAGCAGTTTTAACGGGGACAGGAAAGGCGGCTACACCTTC; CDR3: CASSFNGDRKGGYTF
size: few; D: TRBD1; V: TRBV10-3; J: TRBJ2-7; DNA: TGTGCCATCAGTGGGACAGGAAGGGCCGGGCCGCTCTACGAGCAGTACTTC; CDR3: CAISGTGRAGPLYEQYF
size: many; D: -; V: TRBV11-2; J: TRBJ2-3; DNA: TGTGCCAGCAGCCCCCTAAGGGGGTCCCCGGGGACAGATACGCAGTATTTT; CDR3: CASSPLRGSPGTDTQYF
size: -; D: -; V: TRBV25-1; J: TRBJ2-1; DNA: TGTGCCAGCAGTGGGTGGGGATCGAGCTCCTACAATGAGCAGTTCTTC; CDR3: CASSGWGSSSYNEQFF
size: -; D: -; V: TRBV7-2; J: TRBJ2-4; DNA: TGTGCCAGCAGCTTCCGACAAGCCAAAAACATTCAGTACTTC; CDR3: CASSFRQAKNIQYF
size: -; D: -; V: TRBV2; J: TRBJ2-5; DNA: TGTGCCAGCACCTCCCCGGGATCCCAAGAGACCCAGTACTTC; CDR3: CASTSPGSQETQYF
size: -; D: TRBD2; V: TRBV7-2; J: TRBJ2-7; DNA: TGTGCCAGCAGCTATGGACTAGCGGGTCACGAGCAGTACTTC; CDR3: CASSYGLAGHEQYF
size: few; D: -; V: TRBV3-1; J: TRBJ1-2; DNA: TGTGCCAGCAGCCCCGACGAGTCCTATGGCTACACCTTC; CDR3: CASSPDESYGYTF
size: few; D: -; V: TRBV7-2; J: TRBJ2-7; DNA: TGTGCCAGCAGCTCGGACTTTCGCCTCTACGAGCAGTACTTC; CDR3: CASSSDFRLYEQYF
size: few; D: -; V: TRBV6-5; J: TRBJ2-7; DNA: TGTGCCAGCAGGTCCCTGGTGTGGTCCTACGAGCAGTACTTC; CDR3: CASRSLVWSYEQYF
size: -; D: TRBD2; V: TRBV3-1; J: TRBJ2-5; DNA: TGTGCCAGCAGCCAAAACCCCTCAGCGGGAAAAGAGACCCAGTACTTC; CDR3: CASSQNPSAGKETQYF
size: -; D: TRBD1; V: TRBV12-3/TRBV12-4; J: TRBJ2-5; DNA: TGTGCCAGCAGTCCCGGGACAGGGGTCCAAGAGACCCAGTACTTC; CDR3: CASSPGTGVQETQYF
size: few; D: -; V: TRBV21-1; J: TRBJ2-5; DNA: TGTGCCAGCAGCAATCTGCCGGGACTCCGTGCGGAGACCCAGTACTTC; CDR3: CASSNLPGLRAETQYF
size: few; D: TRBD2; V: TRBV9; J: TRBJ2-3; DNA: TGTGCCAGCAGTGTATGGGGACTAGCGGGAGAATCGCCGCAGTATTTT; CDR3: CASSVWGLAGESPQYF
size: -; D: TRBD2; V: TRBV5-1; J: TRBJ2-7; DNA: TGCGCCAGCAGCTCTAGCGGGAAAGGCTCCTACGAGCAGTACTTC; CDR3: CASSSSGKGSYEQYF
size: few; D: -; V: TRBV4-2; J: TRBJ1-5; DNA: TGTGCCAGCAGCCAAGAGGGACTGGACAATCAGCCCCAGCATTTT; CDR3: CASSQEGLDNQPQHF
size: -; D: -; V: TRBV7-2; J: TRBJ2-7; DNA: TGTGCCAGCAGCCCGAGGCGGGGCTCCTACAATGAGCAGTACTTC; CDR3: CASSPRRGSYNEQYF
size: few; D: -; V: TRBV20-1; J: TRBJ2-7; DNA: TGCAGTGCCGCCCCAGAAACCTACGAGCAGTACTTC; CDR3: CSAAPETYEQYF
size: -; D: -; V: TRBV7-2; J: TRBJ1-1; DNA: TGTGCCAGCAGCTTAGATGGGGTCCCGAACACTGAAGCTTTCTTT; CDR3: CASSLDGVPNTEAFF
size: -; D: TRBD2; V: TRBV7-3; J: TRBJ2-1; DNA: TGTGCCAGCAGCTTGGGGACTAGCAGGTACAATGAGCAGTTCTTC; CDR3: CASSLGTSRYNEQFF
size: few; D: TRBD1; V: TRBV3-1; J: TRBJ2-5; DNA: TGTGCCAGCAGCCAAAGAGAAGGGGGCGACGCGGAGGAGCAGTACTTC; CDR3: CASSQREGGDAEEQYF